Listed below are T cell receptor beta chains from one sample, sequenced in a study of T-cell memory formation after mild COVID-19. TCRdb recomputed calls from the 5' RACE reads with MiXCR, one row per CDR3 protein. In the table there are fewer than 450,000 distinct CDR3 sequences, around 24% of which are singletons. The sample was PBMCs or a T cell subset sorted from them (not recorded which). These receptor sequences come from an adult woman who had mild COVID-19 (a few samples of this study predate the infection). Cell type and time point are not known. Each CDR3 is given with its conserved first and last residue. Fields, in order: CDR3 DNA, CDR3 protein, J gene, D gene, clone size, V gene. The D gene is left open where the match is weak. Size tells how often a clone was seen (once, few, many) or the class of an expanded clone, and some rows leave it out.

cdr3_nt: TGTGCCAGCAGCTCGAAAGGGGGGGGACCCTACAATGAGCAGTTCTTC; cdr3_aa: CASSSKGGGPYNEQFF; j_call: TRBJ2-1; d_call: .; clone_size: .; v_call: TRBV7-9
cdr3_nt: TGTGCCTGGAGTGTAAAGTTAGGCTTTAAGGAGCTGTTTTTT; cdr3_aa: CAWSVKLGFKELFF; j_call: TRBJ2-2; d_call: .; clone_size: few; v_call: TRBV30
cdr3_nt: TGTGCCAGCTCACCCGGACAGAACCAAGAGACCCAGTACTTC; cdr3_aa: CASSPGQNQETQYF; j_call: TRBJ2-5; d_call: .; clone_size: few; v_call: TRBV18
cdr3_nt: TGCGCCAGCAGCCTAGCCCCGGGGGGGCAGCAAGAGACCCAGTACTTC; cdr3_aa: CASSLAPGGQQETQYF; j_call: TRBJ2-5; d_call: TRBD2; clone_size: few; v_call: TRBV4-1
cdr3_nt: TGTGCCAGCAGACGGGACCGATCTAGCGGACACCCCTACGAGCAGTACTTC; cdr3_aa: CASRRDRSSGHPYEQYF; j_call: TRBJ2-7; d_call: TRBD2; clone_size: few; v_call: TRBV6-5
cdr3_nt: TGTGCCAGCAGCCAAGAGCGAACCAATGAGCAGTTCTTC; cdr3_aa: CASSQERTNEQFF; j_call: TRBJ2-1; d_call: .; clone_size: few; v_call: TRBV14
cdr3_nt: TGTGCCAGCAGCGTAGATAGCACAGATACGCAGTATTTT; cdr3_aa: CASSVDSTDTQYF; j_call: TRBJ2-3; d_call: .; clone_size: many; v_call: TRBV9
cdr3_nt: TGTGCCAGCAGTTACCTCGCGGGACGGCGGAATGAGCAGTTCTTC; cdr3_aa: CASSYLAGRRNEQFF; j_call: TRBJ2-1; d_call: .; clone_size: .; v_call: TRBV6-2/TRBV6-3
cdr3_nt: TGTGCCAGCACCAAGGGACAGGGGAACTATGGCTACACCTTC; cdr3_aa: CASTKGQGNYGYTF; j_call: TRBJ1-2; d_call: .; clone_size: .; v_call: TRBV21-1
cdr3_nt: TGTGCCAGCAGCTTAGTGAGGGTTGGGGGATGGGCAGATACGCAGTATTTT; cdr3_aa: CASSLVRVGGWADTQYF; j_call: TRBJ2-3; d_call: .; clone_size: .; v_call: TRBV7-8
cdr3_nt: TGTGCCAGCAGCCCGGGAGGGTCCCTCTACGAGCAGTACTTC; cdr3_aa: CASSPGGSLYEQYF; j_call: TRBJ2-7; d_call: TRBD2; clone_size: .; v_call: TRBV27
cdr3_nt: TGTGCCAGCAGTGCCGTCGAAGCCCCCTACGAGCAGTACTTC; cdr3_aa: CASSAVEAPYEQYF; j_call: TRBJ2-7; d_call: .; clone_size: few; v_call: TRBV25-1
cdr3_nt: TGTGCCAGCAGTCCTCGGGGAGGGCTACATGGCTACACCTTC; cdr3_aa: CASSPRGGLHGYTF; j_call: TRBJ1-2; d_call: .; clone_size: .; v_call: TRBV27
cdr3_nt: TGCAGTGCTAGAGTCGGGACAGATGTTGGCTACACCTTC; cdr3_aa: CSARVGTDVGYTF; j_call: TRBJ1-2; d_call: TRBD1; clone_size: few; v_call: TRBV20-1
cdr3_nt: TGCGCCAGCAGTTCCCTAGCGGGAGACACAGATACGCAGTATTTT; cdr3_aa: CASSSLAGDTDTQYF; j_call: TRBJ2-3; d_call: TRBD2; clone_size: .; v_call: TRBV23-1